This T cell receptor (beta chain) was identified in a study of blood T cell repertoires in COVID-19. Cohort 3 donors counted as recovered after two negative PCRs, clearance, or resolved symptoms. Unmatched junction bases numbered 12, after V lost 1 base and J lost 6 bases. The CDR3 is made up of 17 amino acids. Germline CDR1 is KGHSH and CDR2 is LQKENI. The table came from immunoSEQ multiplex PCR; TCRdb's copy has only in-frame clones and leaves some out. The sample has more than 250,000 clones; roughly 87% are singletons. The sample consisted of PBMCs or T cells enriched from blood (not recorded which). This TCR was sampled from a woman between 40 and 50 years old who had recovered from COVID-19. V and J are TRBV18 and TRBJ1-1; 9 nucleotides match TRBD1. CDR3 sequence: CASSPQRGGQGSAEAFF. The CDR3 nucleotides are TGTGCCAGCTCACCACAAAGGGGAGGACAGGGGTCCGCTGAAGCTTTCTTT.